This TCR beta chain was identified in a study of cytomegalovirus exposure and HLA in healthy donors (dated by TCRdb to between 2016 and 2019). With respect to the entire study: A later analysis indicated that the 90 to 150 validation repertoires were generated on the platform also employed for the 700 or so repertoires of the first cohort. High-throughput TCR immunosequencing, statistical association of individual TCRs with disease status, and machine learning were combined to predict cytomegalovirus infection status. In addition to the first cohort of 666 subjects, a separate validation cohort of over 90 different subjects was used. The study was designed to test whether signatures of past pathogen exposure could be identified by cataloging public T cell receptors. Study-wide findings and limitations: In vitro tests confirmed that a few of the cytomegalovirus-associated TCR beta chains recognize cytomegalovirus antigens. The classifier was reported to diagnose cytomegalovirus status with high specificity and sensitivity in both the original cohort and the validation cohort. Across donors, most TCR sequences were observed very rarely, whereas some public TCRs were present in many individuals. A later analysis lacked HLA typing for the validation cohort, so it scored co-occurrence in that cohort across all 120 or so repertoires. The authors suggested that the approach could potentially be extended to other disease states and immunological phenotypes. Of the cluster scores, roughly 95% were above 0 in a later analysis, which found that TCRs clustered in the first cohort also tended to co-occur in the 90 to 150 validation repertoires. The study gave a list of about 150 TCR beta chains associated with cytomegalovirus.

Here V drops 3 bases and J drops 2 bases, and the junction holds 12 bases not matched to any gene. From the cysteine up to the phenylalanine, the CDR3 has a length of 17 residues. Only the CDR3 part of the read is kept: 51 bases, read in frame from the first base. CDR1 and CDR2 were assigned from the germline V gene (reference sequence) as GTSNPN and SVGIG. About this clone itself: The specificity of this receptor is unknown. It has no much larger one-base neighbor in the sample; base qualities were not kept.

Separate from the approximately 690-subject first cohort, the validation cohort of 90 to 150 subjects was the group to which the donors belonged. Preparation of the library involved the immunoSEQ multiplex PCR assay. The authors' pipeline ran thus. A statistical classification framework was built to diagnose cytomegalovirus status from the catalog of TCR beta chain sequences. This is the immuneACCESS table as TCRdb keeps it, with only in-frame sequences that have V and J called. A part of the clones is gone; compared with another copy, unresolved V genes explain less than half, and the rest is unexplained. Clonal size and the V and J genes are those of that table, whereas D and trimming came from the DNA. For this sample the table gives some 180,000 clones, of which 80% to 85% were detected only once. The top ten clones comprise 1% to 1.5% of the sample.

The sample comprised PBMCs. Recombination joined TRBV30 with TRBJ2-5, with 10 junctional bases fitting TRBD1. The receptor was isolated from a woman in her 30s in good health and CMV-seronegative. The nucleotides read TGTGCCTGGAGCCTACCACCCGGGACAGGGGATCAAGAGACCCAGTACTTC. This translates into CAWSLPPGTGDQETQYF.